Listed below are T cell receptor beta chains from one sample, sequenced in a study of T cells in Graves' hyperthyroidism and ophthalmopathy. TCRdb re-analysed the multiplex PCR reads in MiXCR, keeping a single row per CDR3 protein. This table has approximately 100,000 distinct CDR3 sequences, 35% to 45% appearing once. The sequenced material came from peripheral blood or thyroid tissue (not recorded which). The receptors shown here come from a woman aged 25-40 years with Graves' hyperthyroidism. Each CDR3 is given with its conserved first and last residue. The D gene is left open where the match is weak. Clone size is stated in some rows and not others, as once, few, many or a class when expanded.

V	size	J	D	DNA	CDR3
TRBV4-1	many	TRBJ1-2	TRBD1	TGCGCCAGCAGCCAATCAGGACAGGGGAATATCTATGGCTACACCTTC	CASSQSGQGNIYGYTF
TRBV7-2	many	TRBJ1-5	NA	TGTGCCAGCAGCTTAGTCGCCCGGGACCAGCCCCAGCATTTT	CASSLVARDQPQHF
TRBV20-1	NA	TRBJ2-5	TRBD2	TGCAGTGCAGTGGCGACTAGCGGGAAGGGGGAGACCCAGTACTTC	CSAVATSGKGETQYF
TRBV28	NA	TRBJ2-7	NA	TGTGCCACCCAGGGGGGGGGGTCATCCTACGAGCAGTACTTC	CATQGGGSSYEQYF
TRBV7-8	NA	TRBJ2-2	NA	TGTGCCAGCAGCTTGGGGACCTCGGGCACCGGGGAGCTGTTTTTT	CASSLGTSGTGELFF
TRBV2	NA	TRBJ1-1	NA	TGTGCCTTGCAGGGTGAGAAGGACACTGAAGCTTTCTTT	CALQGEKDTEAFF
TRBV10-2	many	TRBJ1-2	NA	TGCGCCAGCAGTGAGTACGGAACAAATGGCTACACCTTC	CASSEYGTNGYTF
TRBV18	few	TRBJ1-3	TRBD1	TGTGCCAGCTCACCCGACAGGGGAGCTGGAAACACCATATATTTT	CASSPDRGAGNTIYF
TRBV10-3	many	TRBJ1-1	NA	TGTGCCATCAGTGAGTCAGGGTACCAGAGAACTGAAGCTTTCTTT	CAISESGYQRTEAFF
TRBV7-9	once	TRBJ2-3	NA	TGTGCCAGCAGTTTAGGGGACCCGGGACAACGCACAGATACGCAGTATTTT	CASSLGDPGQRTDTQYF
TRBV5-4	NA	TRBJ1-1	TRBD1	TGTGCCACCCGGACAGGGATGAACACTGAAGCTTTCTTT	CATRTGMNTEAFF
TRBV10-3	NA	TRBJ1-2	TRBD1	TGTGCCATCAGTGACGACAGGGGCTATGGCTACACCTTC	CAISDDRGYGYTF
TRBV30	few	TRBJ1-2	TRBD1	TGTGCCTGGGAGCGCCTCAGGGGGTCCGGCTACACCTTC	CAWERLRGSGYTF
TRBV20-1	NA	TRBJ2-7	NA	TGCAGTGCCGGGCCAGTCTACGAGCAGTACTTC	CSAGPVYEQYF